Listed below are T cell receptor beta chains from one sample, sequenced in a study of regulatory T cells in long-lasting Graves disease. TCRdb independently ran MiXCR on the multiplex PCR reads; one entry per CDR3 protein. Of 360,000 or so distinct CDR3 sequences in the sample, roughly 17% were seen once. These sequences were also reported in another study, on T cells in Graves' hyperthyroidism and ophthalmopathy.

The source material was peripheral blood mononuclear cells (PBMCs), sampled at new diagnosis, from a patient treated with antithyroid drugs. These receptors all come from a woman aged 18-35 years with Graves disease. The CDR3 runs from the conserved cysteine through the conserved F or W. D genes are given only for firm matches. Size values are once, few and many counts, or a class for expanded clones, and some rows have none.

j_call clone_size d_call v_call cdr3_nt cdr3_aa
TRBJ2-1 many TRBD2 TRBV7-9 TGTGCCAGCAGTCCTTCGCGGGGGGGCAACTACAATGAGCAGTTCTTC CASSPSRGGNYNEQFF
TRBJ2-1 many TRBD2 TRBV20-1 TGCAGTGCTCCCGGGACTAGCGGGAGGGATGAGCAGTTCTTC CSAPGTSGRDEQFF
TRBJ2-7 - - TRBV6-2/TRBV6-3 TGTGCCAGCAGTTACTCGATAATTCGGCCCAGGGACGAGCAGTACTTC CASSYSIIRPRDEQYF
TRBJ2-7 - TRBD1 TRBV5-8 TGTGCCAGCAGCTTGGAACGGGACAGGGGCTACGAGCAGTACTTC CASSLERDRGYEQYF
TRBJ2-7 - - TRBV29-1 TGCAGCGTGGGAGGGGGCCTCGACTACGAGCAGTACTTC CSVGGGLDYEQYF
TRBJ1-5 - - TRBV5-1 TGCGCCAGCAGTACCGCCTGGGGTCAGCCCCAGCATTTT CASSTAWGQPQHF
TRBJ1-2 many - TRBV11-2 TGTGCCAGCAGCTTAGATGTTAACTATGGCTACACCTTC CASSLDVNYGYTF
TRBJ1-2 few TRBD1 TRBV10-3 TGTGCCATCAAAACCTCACCGGGACAGGGGTTTGGCTACACCTTC CAIKTSPGQGFGYTF
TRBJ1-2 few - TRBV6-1 TGTGCCAGCAGCCCACCCGGGACAAGGGCGGGGTACACCTTC CASSPPGTRAGYTF
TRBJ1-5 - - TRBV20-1 TGCAGTGCTAGCTTAAGCAGTATAAGCAATCAGCCCCAGCATTTT CSASLSSISNQPQHF
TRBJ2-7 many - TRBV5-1 TGCGCCAGCAGCTTGGGCCCTTCGGGCGATGGGATCTACGAGCAGTACTTC CASSLGPSGDGIYEQYF
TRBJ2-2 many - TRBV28 TGTGCCAGCAGTCTAAACCAGGGCGCCGGGGAGCTGTTTTTT CASSLNQGAGELFF
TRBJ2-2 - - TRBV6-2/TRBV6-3 TGTGCCAGCAGTGGCAGTCGAGGGGCCGGCACCGGGGAGCTGTTTTTT CASSGSRGAGTGELFF
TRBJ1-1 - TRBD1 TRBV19 TGTGCCAGTACCCTCGGGGACAGAAACACTGAAGCTTTCTTT CASTLGDRNTEAFF
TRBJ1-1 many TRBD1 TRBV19 TGTGCCAGTAGTACCGGGACAGGGGGCGTGAACACTGAAGCTTTCTTT CASSTGTGGVNTEAFF
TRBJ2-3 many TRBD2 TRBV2 TGTGCCAGCGGATCCGGCGGGGGGCCCACAGATACGCAGTATTTT CASGSGGGPTDTQYF
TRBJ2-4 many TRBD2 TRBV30 TGTGCCTGGAGTGCCGGCATGGGGACTAGCGGGAGAAACATTCAGTACTTC CAWSAGMGTSGRNIQYF
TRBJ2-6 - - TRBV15 TGTGCCACCAGCGGAGGTAGTCGGGGAATCTCTGGGGCCAACGTCCTGACTTTC CATSGGSRGISGANVLTF
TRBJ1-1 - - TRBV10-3 TGTGCCATCAGGCACTCGAACACTGAAGCTTTCTTT CAIRHSNTEAFF
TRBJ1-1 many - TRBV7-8 TGTGCCAGCTCAGCATGGAGCCCTGAAGCTTTCTTT CASSAWSPEAFF
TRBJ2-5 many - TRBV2 TGTGCCAGCAGGGGGGGGGGGGCCCCGGGACTGCCCGCGGAGACCCAGTACTTC CASRGGGAPGLPAETQYF
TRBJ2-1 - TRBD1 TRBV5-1 TGCGCCAGCAGCCCAAGGGGGCCGTACAATGAGCAGTTCTTC CASSPRGPYNEQFF
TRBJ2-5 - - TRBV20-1 TGCAGTGCCTTCCGGGCCTCTGGGGAGACCCAGTACTTC CSAFRASGETQYF
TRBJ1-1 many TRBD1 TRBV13 TGTGCCAGCAGCTTAGGGTTGGACAGGGGGAGTGGGAAAGCTTTCTTT CASSLGLDRGSGKAFF
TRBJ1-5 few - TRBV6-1 TGTGCCAGCAGTGAATCGGGGGGCTTATTTCAGCCCCAGCATTTT CASSESGGLFQPQHF
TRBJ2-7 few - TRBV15 TGTGCCACCAGCCGAGGGGGGGGTTCCTACGAGCAGTACTTC CATSRGGGSYEQYF
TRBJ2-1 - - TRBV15 TGTGCCACCAGCAGACAATCTACAGGGCTTAAGCAGTTCTTC CATSRQSTGLKQFF
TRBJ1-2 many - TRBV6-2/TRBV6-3 TGTGCCAGCAGTTACTCGATGTACAGCTACTCTGATAACTATGGCTACACCTTC CASSYSMYSYSDNYGYTF
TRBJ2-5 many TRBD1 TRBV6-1 TGTGCCAGCAGACGGGACAGGAAGGAGACCCAGTACTTC CASRRDRKETQYF
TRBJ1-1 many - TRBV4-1 TGCGCCAGCAGCTCCGTAGGGGTGAACACTGAAGCTTTCTTT CASSSVGVNTEAFF
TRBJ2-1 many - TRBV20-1 TGCAGTGCTAGGGTCACGGCAGGCTCCTACAATGAGCAGTTCTTC CSARVTAGSYNEQFF
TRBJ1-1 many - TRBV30 TGTGCCTGGGGGGACGGATTGAACACTGAAGCTTTCTTT CAWGDGLNTEAFF
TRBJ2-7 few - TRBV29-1 TGCAGCGTTGAGTACGGGACTTTTGAAACCTACGAGCAGTACTTC CSVEYGTFETYEQYF